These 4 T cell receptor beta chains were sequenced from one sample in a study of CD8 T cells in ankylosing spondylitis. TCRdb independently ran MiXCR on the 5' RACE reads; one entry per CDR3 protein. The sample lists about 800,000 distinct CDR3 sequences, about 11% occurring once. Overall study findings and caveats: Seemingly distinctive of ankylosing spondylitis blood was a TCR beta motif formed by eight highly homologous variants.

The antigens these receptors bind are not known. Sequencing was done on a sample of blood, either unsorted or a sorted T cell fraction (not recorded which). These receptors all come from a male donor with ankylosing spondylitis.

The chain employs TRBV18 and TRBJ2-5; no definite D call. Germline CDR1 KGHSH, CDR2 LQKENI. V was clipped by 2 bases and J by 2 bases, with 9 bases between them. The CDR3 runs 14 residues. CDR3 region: CASSPESSQETQYF. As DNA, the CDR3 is TGTGCCAGCTCACCAGAATCCAGTCAAGAGACCCAGTACTTC. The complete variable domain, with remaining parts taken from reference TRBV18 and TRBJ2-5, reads NAGVMQNPRHLVRRRGQEARLRCSPMKGHSHVYWYRQLPEEGLKFMVYLQKENIIDESGMPKERFSAEFPKEGPSILRIQQVVRGDSAAYFCASSPESSQETQYFGPGTRLLVL.

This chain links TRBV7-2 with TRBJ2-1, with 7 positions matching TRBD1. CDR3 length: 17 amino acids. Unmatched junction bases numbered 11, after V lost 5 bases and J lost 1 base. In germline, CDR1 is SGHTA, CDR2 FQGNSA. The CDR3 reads CASSRYPGQRSYNEQFF. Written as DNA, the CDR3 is TGTGCCAGCAGCCGTTATCCGGGACAGCGTTCCTACAATGAGCAGTTCTTC. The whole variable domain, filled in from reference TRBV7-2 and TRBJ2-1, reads GAGVSQSPSNKVTEKGKDVELRCDPISGHTALYWYRQSLGQGLEFLIYFQGNSAPDKSGLPSDRFSAERTGGSVSTLTIQRTQQEDSAVYLCASSRYPGQRSYNEQFFGPGTRLTVL.

The CDR3 loop is CASSDVARYNEQFF. CDR3 nucleotide sequence: TGTGCCAGCAGTGACGTAGCGAGGTACAATGAGCAGTTCTTC. The chain carries TRBV2 and TRBJ2-1; D possibly corresponds to TRBD2 (5 bases). The V and J ends lost 3 bases and 4 bases respectively, with 10 bases between them. The CDR3 consists of 14 residues. Germline V lookup: CDR1 SNHLY, CDR2 FYNNEI.

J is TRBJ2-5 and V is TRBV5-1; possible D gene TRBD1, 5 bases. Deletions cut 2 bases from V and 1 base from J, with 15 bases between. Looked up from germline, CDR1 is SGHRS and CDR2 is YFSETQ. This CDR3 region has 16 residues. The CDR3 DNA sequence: TGCGCCAGCAGCTTAACAGGACACATAATCCAAGAGACCCAGTACTTC. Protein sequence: CASSLTGHIIQETQYF.